The 8 T cell receptor beta chains below were found in one sample sequenced in a study of blood T cell repertoires in COVID-19. Sequencing used immunoSEQ multiplex PCR; TCRdb keeps in-frame clones, though not all of them. Among 300,000 or so clones, 87% were seen once, and the ten largest hold approximately 8.1%. Material for sequencing was peripheral blood. The source is a woman in her forties or fifties who had recovered from COVID-19.

The chain combines TRBV19 with TRBJ2-6, with TRBD1 matching 9 bases. The CDR3 has 17 residues. CDR1 and CDR2 from the germline V gene are LNHDA and SQIVND (reference sequence). V lost 3 bases, J lost 0 bases, and 3 bases stayed unmatched. CDR3 region: CASSILDRGSGANVLTF. The CDR3 nucleotides read TGTGCCAGTAGTATTTTGGACAGGGGCTCTGGGGCCAACGTCCTGACTTTC.

The table lists this clone with a count of one. J is TRBJ2-3 and V is TRBV10-3, with TRBD2 matching over 9 bases. This CDR3 has 14 residues. The germline gives CDR1 ENHRY, CDR2 SYGVKD. J was trimmed by 6 bases and V by 11 bases; bases with no gene match: 12. The DNA for the CDR3 is TGTGCCGCGGCGGCTAGCGGGGTAGAGGATACGCAGTATTTT. Amino acid sequence: CAAAASGVEDTQYF.

The chain links TRBV7-2 to TRBJ2-1; TRBD2 matches 15 bases. The CDR3 consists of 15 residues. With 4 bases clipped from V and 7 bases from J, the junction kept 2 bases outside the gene matches. The V gene's germline CDR1 is SGHTA and CDR2 FQGNSA. The CDR3 reads CASSSGTSGRNEQFF. In nucleotides, the CDR3 is TGTGCCAGCAGCTCCGGGACTAGCGGGAGGAATGAGCAGTTCTTC.

This chain connects TRBV27 to TRBJ2-1, with 12 bases lining up with TRBD2. Trimming at V came to 2 bases and at J to 5 bases, leaving 13 bases not matched to a gene. The CDR3 contains 19 residues. The germline gives CDR1 MNHEY, CDR2 SMNVEV (reference sequence). The CDR3 here is CASSLIGGGLAGMDNEQFF. CDR3 nucleotides: TGTGCCAGCAGTTTAATCGGAGGTGGACTAGCGGGAATGGACAATGAGCAGTTCTTC.

The rearrangement links TRBV7-8 to TRBJ1-3, with 7 nucleotides matching TRBD1. V dropped 5 bases and J dropped 3; count of bases not matched to a gene: 7. Germline lookup yields CDR1 SGHVS and CDR2 FQNEAQ. CDR3 length: 15 residues. DNA of the CDR3: TGTGCCAGCAGCCACAGACAGGGTCTTGGAAACACCATATATTTT. Protein sequence: CASSHRQGLGNTIYF.

The chain employs TRBV7-8 and TRBJ2-1; 9 nucleotides line up with TRBD1. The junction had 10 bases not matched to a gene; V was cut back by 2 bases and J by 8 bases. The CDR3 runs 16 residues. CDR1 and CDR2 from the germline V gene are SGHVS and FQNEAQ. The CDR3 DNA reads as TGTGCCAGCAGCTTATCACGGGGACAGGGTAACCATGAGCAGTTCTTC. This translates into CASSLSRGQGNHEQFF.

The chain carries TRBV4-3 and TRBJ2-7; 7 bases line up with TRBD2. Per germline, CDR1 LGHNA and CDR2 YSLEER. This CDR3 has 16 amino acids. With 1 base clipped from V and 5 bases from J, the junction kept 11 bases outside the gene matches. CDR3 DNA: TGCGCCAGCAGCCAAGTTAGCGGGTCTTGGCCCAACGAGCAGTACTTC. Translated: CASSQVSGSWPNEQYF.

This sequence joins TRBV5-1 and TRBJ1-6; tentative D call: TRBD1 (6 bases). This CDR3 has 14 amino acids. Looked up from germline, CDR1 is SGHRS and CDR2 is YFSETQ. With 7 bases removed from V and 9 bases from J, the gap between germline ends came to 17 bases. The DNA of the CDR3 is TGCGCCAGCGCCTCGGGCACAGGGCTTTCACCCCTCCACTTT. Its translation is CASASGTGLSPLHF.